Listed below are T cell receptor beta chains from one sample, sequenced in a study of blood T cell repertoires in COVID-19. TCRdb keeps only in-frame clones here, not all; method: immunoSEQ multiplex PCR. The data hold 150,000 to 200,000 clones, with about 89% observed a single time. The material sequenced was peripheral blood. These receptors came from a young man who had recovered from COVID-19. Both conserved end residues are part of each CDR3. D genes are given only for firm matches. Size values are once, few and many counts, or a class for expanded clones, and some rows have none.

D	V	J	size	CDR3
NA	TRBV9	TRBJ2-7	NA	CASSPTGYEQYF
NA	TRBV7-2	TRBJ2-1	NA	CASSLNGAGSEQFF
TRBD1	TRBV4-3	TRBJ2-7	NA	CASSQDATGATYEQYF
NA	TRBV7-2	TRBJ1-1	NA	CASSLGVEAFF
NA	TRBV7-9	TRBJ1-2	NA	CASSLTKSDYGYTF
NA	TRBV10-3	TRBJ1-2	NA	CAISDLGGRGGYTF
NA	TRBV13	TRBJ2-3	NA	CASSLVAGGSDTQYF
TRBD1	TRBV5-6	TRBJ2-7	NA	CASSFVRTGGYEQYF
TRBD2	TRBV29-1	TRBJ2-7	once	CSVRTSGRYEQYF
TRBD1	TRBV5-4	TRBJ2-2	few	CASSRRQGVNTGELFF
NA	TRBV5-1	TRBJ2-1	NA	CASSLPWANNEQFF
NA	TRBV5-1	TRBJ1-3	NA	CASSSGASGNTIYF
TRBD1	TRBV13	TRBJ1-2	NA	CASSSRDSFPYGYTF
NA	TRBV7-6	TRBJ2-7	NA	CASSLAPSRAGEQYF
TRBD2	TRBV7-8	TRBJ2-1	NA	CASSFRPLLAGNNEQFF
TRBD1	TRBV4-1	TRBJ1-4	NA	CASSPGGANEKLFF
TRBD1	TRBV5-5	TRBJ1-1	NA	CASSSGTGESTEAFF
TRBD1	TRBV18	TRBJ1-2	NA	CASSERGGSNYGYTF
TRBD1	TRBV7-8	TRBJ2-7	NA	CASSLPTGGKFRSYEQYF
TRBD1	TRBV7-9	TRBJ2-1	NA	CASSPRGQGLNEQFF
TRBD2	TRBV5-1	TRBJ2-1	NA	CASSLNQAGPYNEQFF
NA	TRBV6-1	TRBJ1-1	NA	CASSEAHREAFF
NA	TRBV5-8	TRBJ1-1	NA	CASSLWRGTEAFF
NA	TRBV5-8	TRBJ1-5	once	CASSRLGQPQHF
NA	TRBV11-3	TRBJ2-2	NA	CASSLGLGGTGELFF
NA	TRBV9	TRBJ2-1	NA	CASSVVGGREQFF
NA	TRBV9	TRBJ2-7	NA	CASSVMAVSYEQYF
TRBD2	TRBV7-3	TRBJ2-7	NA	CASSLTGSGRNEQYF
TRBD2	TRBV24-1	TRBJ2-1	NA	CATSVGAGGKNEQFF
NA	TRBV27	TRBJ1-1	NA	CASSFQGNTEAFF
NA	TRBV6-5	TRBJ2-5	NA	CASSYGAEWSQYF
NA	TRBV5-1	TRBJ2-7	NA	CASSLEQGYYEQYF
TRBD1	TRBV7-2	TRBJ2-7	once	CASSSGTGNYEQYF
TRBD2	TRBV27	TRBJ2-1	NA	CASSPQPRDYPLAYNEQFF
NA	TRBV2	TRBJ1-1	NA	CASSTGLNTEAFF
NA	TRBV9	TRBJ2-2	NA	CASSVVAQGTNTGELFF
TRBD1	TRBV7-2	TRBJ1-2	few	CASSMGQGGNYGYTF
NA	TRBV7-9	TRBJ2-7	NA	CASSLRVARGGNEQYF
NA	TRBV5-4	TRBJ2-2	NA	CASSLMIVGGGGELFF
TRBD1	TRBV10-3	TRBJ1-2	NA	CAISLRGTGKDGYTF
NA	TRBV28	TRBJ2-7	NA	CASSFLSAPDMTDPRGSSYEQYF
NA	TRBV4-3	TRBJ2-3	few	CASSQDPPGGTDTQYF
TRBD1	TRBV15	TRBJ2-7	NA	CATSRDRGRYEQYF
NA	TRBV30	TRBJ1-4	NA	CACHRAANEKLFF